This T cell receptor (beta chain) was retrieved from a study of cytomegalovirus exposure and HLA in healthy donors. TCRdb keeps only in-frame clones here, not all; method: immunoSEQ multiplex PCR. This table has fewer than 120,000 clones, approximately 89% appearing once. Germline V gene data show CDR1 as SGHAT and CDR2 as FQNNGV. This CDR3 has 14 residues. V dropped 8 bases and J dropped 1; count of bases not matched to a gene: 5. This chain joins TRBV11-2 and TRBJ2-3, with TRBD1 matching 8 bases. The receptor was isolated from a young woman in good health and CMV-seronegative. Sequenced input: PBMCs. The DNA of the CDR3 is TGTGCCAGCCGGCAGGACAGGGGCACAGATACGCAGTATTTT. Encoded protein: CASRQDRGTDTQYF.